One and the same sample provided the 2 T cell receptor beta chains below, sequenced in a study of TIL therapy for anti-PD-1-resistant metastatic lung cancer. Time point indicated: pre-treatment sample, taken before nivolumab and TIL therapy. This was the immunoSEQ v3 assay. TCRdb keeps only in-frame clones here, not all; method: immunoSEQ multiplex PCR. The data contain more than 12,000 clones, approximately 85% of them singletons. The sequenced sample was blood, obtained at baseline. The source of these receptors is a person aged 25-85 years with non-small cell lung cancer.

The J gene is TRBJ1-2, the V gene TRBV18; the D is unclear. V shed 8 bases and J shed 7 bases, with 23 bases lying between them. The CDR3 runs 15 residues. Germline V CDR1 and CDR2: KGHSH, LQKENI. CDR3 in DNA: TGTGCCAGCCGCCCCTATCAGCAAGCCCCTGGTGGCTACACCTTC. Amino acids: CASRPYQQAPGGYTF.

As to this clone: One junction end does not reproduce the germline sequence, and a read error may be involved. The genes are TRBV7-7 and TRBJ1-4; 7 positions agree with TRBD1. Germline CDR1 is SSHAT and CDR2 is FNYEAQ (reference sequence). There are 15 residues in the CDR3. CDR3 sequence reads: CASSLGDSRNEKLSF. CDR3 bases: TGTGCCAGCAGTTTGGGGGACAGTCGGAATGAAAAACTGTCTTTT.